This T cell receptor (beta chain) was documented in a study of T cell responses to AZD1222 COVID-19 vaccine. About the study: Second doses were pooled across both intervals (about 4 or about 12 weeks). The study, taken as a whole, reports: Spike as a whole was targeted by vaccine-associated CD4 TCRs, dominant at 160-218 and 743-854.

Remarks on this clone: Its antigen is still unknown.

Sequencing used immunoSEQ multiplex PCR; TCRdb keeps in-frame clones, though not all of them. The sample records roughly 120,000 clones, more than 85% being singletons. This CDR3 contains 18 residues. Deletions cut 0 bases from V and 0 bases from J, with 18 bases between. From germline, CDR1 is PRHDT and CDR2 FYEKMQ (reference sequence). This TCR was recovered from an adult in good health. Sequenced material: peripheral blood, taken on day 0 of AZD1222 vaccination. The chain recombines TRBV13 with TRBJ2-7; the D is unclear. Written as DNA, the CDR3 is TGTGCCAGCAGCTTAGGCCCCTTGGGCGCCATTAGCTCCTACGAGCAGTACTTC. Its protein is CASSLGPLGAISSYEQYF.